The T cell receptor (beta chain) under discussion was sequenced for a study of blood T cell repertoires in COVID-19. In the study overall: The United States, Italy and Spain provided the acute and convalescent COVID-19 samples. T cells, B-cell-depleted T cells, or PBMCs supplied cDNA or gDNA.

Authors' processing steps: From reference gene primer amplification, estimates of nucleated cell counts were derived. Clones were sequenced by immunoSEQ multiplex PCR, and TCRdb holds only the in-frame ones, with some missing. The V and J calls and clone size come from that table; D and trimming were worked out from the DNA. The sample contains under 60,000 clones, less than 85% of which appear only once. Specimen: peripheral blood. The source of this sequence is a human donor in a cohort sampled during active COVID-19.

CDR3 bases: TGCGCCAGCAGCTTGGCACCTAGCGGCACAGATACGCAGTATTTT. It codes for CASSLAPSGTDTQYF. The chain is built from TRBV5-1 and TRBJ2-3; tentative D call: TRBD2 (6 bases). Germline values: CDR1 SGHRS, CDR2 YFSETQ. Deletions cut 0 bases from V and 1 base from J, with 9 bases between. The CDR3 spans 15 residues.